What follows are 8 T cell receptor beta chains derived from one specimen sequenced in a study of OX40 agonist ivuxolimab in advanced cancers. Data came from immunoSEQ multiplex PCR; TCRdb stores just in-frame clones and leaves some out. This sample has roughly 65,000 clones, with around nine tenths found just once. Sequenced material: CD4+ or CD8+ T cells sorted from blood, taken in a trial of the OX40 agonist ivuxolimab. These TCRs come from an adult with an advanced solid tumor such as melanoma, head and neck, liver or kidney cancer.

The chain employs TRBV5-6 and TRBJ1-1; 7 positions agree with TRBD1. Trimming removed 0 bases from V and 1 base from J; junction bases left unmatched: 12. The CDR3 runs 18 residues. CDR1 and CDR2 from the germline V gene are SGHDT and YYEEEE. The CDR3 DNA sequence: TGTGCCAGCAGCTTGGCCATAAGGGGGCGCCTTCCGAACACTGAAGCTTTCTTT. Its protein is CASSLAIRGRLPNTEAFF.

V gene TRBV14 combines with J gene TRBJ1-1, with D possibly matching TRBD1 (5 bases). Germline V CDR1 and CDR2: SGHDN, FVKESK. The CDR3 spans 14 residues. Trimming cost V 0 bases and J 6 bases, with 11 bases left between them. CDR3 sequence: CASSQEGRGAEAFF. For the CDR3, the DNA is TGTGCCAGCAGCCAAGAGGGTCGGGGGGCTGAAGCTTTCTTT.

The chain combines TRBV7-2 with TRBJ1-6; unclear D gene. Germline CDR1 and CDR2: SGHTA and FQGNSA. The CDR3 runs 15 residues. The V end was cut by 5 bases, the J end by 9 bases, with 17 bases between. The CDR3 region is CASSPSSDFGSPLHF. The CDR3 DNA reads TGTGCCAGCAGCCCCTCGTCCGATTTTGGTTCACCCCTCCACTTT.

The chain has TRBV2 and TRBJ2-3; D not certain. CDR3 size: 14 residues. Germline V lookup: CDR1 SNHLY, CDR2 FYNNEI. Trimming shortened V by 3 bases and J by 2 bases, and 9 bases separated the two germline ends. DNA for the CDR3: TGTGCCAGCAGTGAGACCCAGCTCACAGATACGCAGTATTTT. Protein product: CASSETQLTDTQYF. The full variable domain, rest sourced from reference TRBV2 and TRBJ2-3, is EPEVTQTPSHQVTQMGQEVILRCVPISNHLYFYWYRQILGQKVEFLVSFYNNEISEKSEIFDDQFSVERPDGSNFTLKIRSTKLEDSAMYFCASSETQLTDTQYFGPGTRLTVL.

The CDR3 reads CSVYGVNRAFF. Written as DNA, the CDR3 is TGCAGTGTTTACGGGGTCAACAGAGCTTTCTTT. The chain carries TRBV20-1 and TRBJ1-1; D unclear. Germline values: CDR1 DFQATT, CDR2 SNEGSKA (reference sequence). CDR3 length equals 11 residues. The germline V and J ends were trimmed by 7 bases and 10 bases, with 16 bases remaining between them.

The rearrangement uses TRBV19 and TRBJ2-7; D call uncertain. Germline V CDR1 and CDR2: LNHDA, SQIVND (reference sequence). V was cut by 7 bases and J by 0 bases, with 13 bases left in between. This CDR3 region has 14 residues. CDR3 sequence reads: CASTATPSSYEQYF. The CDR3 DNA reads TGTGCCAGTACAGCGACTCCCTCCTCCTACGAGCAGTACTTC. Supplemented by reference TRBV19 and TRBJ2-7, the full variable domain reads DGGITQSPKYLFRKEGQNVTLSCEQNLNHDAMYWYRQDPGQGLRLIYYSQIVNDFQKGDIAEGYSVSREKKESFPLTVTSAQKNPTAFYLCASTATPSSYEQYFGPGTRLTVT.

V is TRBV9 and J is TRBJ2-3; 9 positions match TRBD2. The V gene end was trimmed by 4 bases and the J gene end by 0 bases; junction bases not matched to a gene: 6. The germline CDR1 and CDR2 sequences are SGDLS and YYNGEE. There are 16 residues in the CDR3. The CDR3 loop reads CASSSSAGGSTDTQYF. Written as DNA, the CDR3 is TGTGCCAGCAGCTCCTCGGCGGGGGGGAGCACAGATACGCAGTATTTT.

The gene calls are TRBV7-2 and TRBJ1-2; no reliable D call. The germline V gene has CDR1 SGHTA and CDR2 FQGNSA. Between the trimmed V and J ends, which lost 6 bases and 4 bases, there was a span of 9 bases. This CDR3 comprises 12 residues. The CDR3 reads CASRSTVYGYTF. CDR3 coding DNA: TGTGCCAGCAGATCCACCGTCTATGGCTACACCTTC.